This T cell receptor beta chain was retrieved from a study of blood T cell repertoires in COVID-19. Study as a whole: Samples came from the United States, Italy and Spain, spanning acute and convalescent COVID-19.

The V and J ends lost 6 bases and 2 bases respectively, with 10 bases between them. This CDR3 comprises 13 residues. This clone was seen more than once but under ten times. Authors' analysis steps: Nucleated cell number was recorded as an estimate derived from reference gene primer amplification. Method: immunoSEQ multiplex PCR; TCRdb's copy keeps in-frame clones and lacks some. V and J calls and clone size are given by that table; D and trimming were obtained from the DNA. The data hold about 110,000 clones, with 80% to 90% observed a single time. This chain joins TRBV12-3 or TRBV12-4 and TRBJ1-2; D unclear. The sequencing input was peripheral blood. The TCR comes from a woman older than 75 with acute or convalescent COVID-19. The CDR3 loop is CASRASRNYGYTF. The CDR3 region has the DNA TGTGCCAGCAGGGCCTCAAGAAACTATGGCTACACCTTC.